Listed below are T cell receptor beta chains from one sample, sequenced in a study of T cell repertoires in cytomegalovirus infection. TCRdb re-called the reads with MiXCR, one entry per CDR3 protein. The sample includes nearly 550,000 distinct CDR3 sequences, 16% seen only once; the top ten take 20% to 30%. The sample comprised CD8+ T cells from PBMCs. The receptor source for this set is a human donor in good health (CMV status not recorded). Some clones in this sample may be carry-over from other donors' samples. Both conserved end residues are part of each CDR3. The D gene is left open where the match is weak.

>TRBJ2-5|TRBV28|.
CASSLGLGGETQYF
>TRBJ2-7|TRBV28|.
CASRQGSEQYF
>TRBJ2-1|TRBV20-1|TRBD2
CSARGTSGVPSSYNEQFF
>TRBJ2-1|TRBV9|TRBD2
CASSSSGALYNEQFF
>TRBJ1-1|TRBV7-6|.
CASSPNSGLDNTEAFF
>TRBJ1-5|TRBV7-8|TRBD1
CASSPGTVPQHF
>TRBJ2-7|TRBV6-5|TRBD2
CASRPGTSGVYEQYF
>TRBJ2-2|TRBV15|.
CATSRFRDRKNGVTGELFF
>TRBJ2-2|TRBV5-1|TRBD2
CASSLALAGGPNTGELFF
>TRBJ2-1|TRBV7-3|TRBD1
CASSLLGTGDDEQFF
>TRBJ2-4|TRBV18|.
CASSRLPQGAKNIQYF
>TRBJ2-3|TRBV7-2|.
CASSPRSKWTDTQYF
>TRBJ1-1|TRBV7-9|.
CASEGGERTEAFF
>TRBJ2-2|TRBV30|TRBD2
CAWAGTRDFTGELFF
>TRBJ1-4|TRBV2|.
CAQVGNEKLFF
>TRBJ1-4|TRBV7-6|.
CASSLEQSTNEKLFF
>TRBJ2-2|TRBV3-1|TRBD2
CASSQWRGVPTGELFF
>TRBJ2-7|TRBV6-5|.
CASGAAEQYF
>TRBJ2-5|TRBV28|TRBD2
CASSAAATSGPPGQETQYF
>TRBJ2-1|TRBV7-9|.
CASSLGPDEQFF
>TRBJ2-2|TRBV6-8|TRBD1
CASSIRQGPGELFF
>TRBJ2-1|TRBV7-2|.
CASSLAGRSRVVYNEQFF
>TRBJ1-2|TRBV12-5|.
CASGFSAGGGYTF
>TRBJ2-2|TRBV15|.
CATSRGWGEDNGELFF
>TRBJ2-1|TRBV19|.
CASTYSGVNNEQFF
>TRBJ1-3|TRBV28|.
CASSENRDSFHGSGNTIYF
>TRBJ2-7|TRBV6-5|TRBD1
CASSYSGTGDEQYF
>TRBJ1-2|TRBV4-1|.
CASSQDNRRGYTF
>TRBJ2-7|TRBV6-8|.
CASSYSDQGNEQYF
>TRBJ1-1|TRBV6-6|.
CASTQLGLASGDTEAFF
>TRBJ2-4|TRBV9|.
CASSASPLAKNIQYF
>TRBJ2-7|TRBV6-1|TRBD1
CASSALGEGGFDEQYF
>TRBJ2-1|TRBV5-1|.
CASSFRSSGNEQFF
>TRBJ2-7|TRBV27|.
CASSLSKGGSYEQYF
>TRBJ1-5|TRBV19|.
CASSMAWDGRSLRPQHF
>TRBJ1-2|TRBV11-2|.
CASRGSQGPFYGYTF
>TRBJ2-7|TRBV29-1|.
CSVSTGYAYEQYF
>TRBJ1-1|TRBV5-4|TRBD1
CASSETGVNTEAFF
>TRBJ1-3|TRBV6-5|.
CASSYSAGGLGSPGNTIYF
>TRBJ1-2|TRBV4-2|.
CASSQDKGMGGYTF
>TRBJ2-1|TRBV27|TRBD2
CASSFSAGETLNEQFF
>TRBJ2-7|TRBV6-1|TRBD1
CASSETGALFLYEQYF
>TRBJ1-6|TRBV27|.
CASSSRAGYNSPLHF
>TRBJ2-1|TRBV9|.
CASSVQADSYNEQFF
>TRBJ2-5|TRBV5-1|.
CASSPQIRPQETQYF
>TRBJ1-2|TRBV9|.
CASSVGGLNYGYTF
>TRBJ2-1|TRBV6-1|TRBD2
CASSVLAAQVEQFF
>TRBJ2-7|TRBV4-2|TRBD2
CASSQEPSGETYEQYF
>TRBJ2-2|TRBV20-1|.
CSARDGDRGATGELFF
>TRBJ2-7|TRBV27|TRBD2
CASTGGSWYEQYF
>TRBJ2-5|TRBV7-9|.
CASSLVVGAETQYF
>TRBJ1-5|TRBV7-9|TRBD1
CASSSDRVGSNQPQHF
>TRBJ2-7|TRBV7-6|TRBD1
CASSLEGGTASYEQYF
>TRBJ2-5|TRBV7-9|.
CASSSRTAEETQYF
>TRBJ1-6|TRBV9|TRBD1
CASSVGGQVAHPLHF
>TRBJ1-1|TRBV19|.
CASSVRGTEAFF
>TRBJ2-1|TRBV5-6|TRBD1
CASSPQGALRQFF
>TRBJ2-1|TRBV7-9|TRBD1
CASSLRGQGDNEQFF
>TRBJ2-3|TRBV27|TRBD2
CASSPSAGETDTQYF